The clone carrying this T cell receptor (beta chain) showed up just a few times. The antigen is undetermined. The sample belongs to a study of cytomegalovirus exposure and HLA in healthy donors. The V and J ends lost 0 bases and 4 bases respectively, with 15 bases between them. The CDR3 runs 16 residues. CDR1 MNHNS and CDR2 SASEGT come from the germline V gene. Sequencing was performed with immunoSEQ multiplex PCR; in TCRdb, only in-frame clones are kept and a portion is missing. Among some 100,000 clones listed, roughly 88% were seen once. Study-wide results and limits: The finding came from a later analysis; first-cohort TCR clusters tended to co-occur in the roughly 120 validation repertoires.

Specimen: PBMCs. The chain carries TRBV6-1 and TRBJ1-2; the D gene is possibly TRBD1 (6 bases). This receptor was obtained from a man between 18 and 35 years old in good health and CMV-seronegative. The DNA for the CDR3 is TGTGCCAGCAGTGAAGCCCCCGCAGGGGTGGCCTATGGCTACACCTTC. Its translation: CASSEAPAGVAYGYTF.